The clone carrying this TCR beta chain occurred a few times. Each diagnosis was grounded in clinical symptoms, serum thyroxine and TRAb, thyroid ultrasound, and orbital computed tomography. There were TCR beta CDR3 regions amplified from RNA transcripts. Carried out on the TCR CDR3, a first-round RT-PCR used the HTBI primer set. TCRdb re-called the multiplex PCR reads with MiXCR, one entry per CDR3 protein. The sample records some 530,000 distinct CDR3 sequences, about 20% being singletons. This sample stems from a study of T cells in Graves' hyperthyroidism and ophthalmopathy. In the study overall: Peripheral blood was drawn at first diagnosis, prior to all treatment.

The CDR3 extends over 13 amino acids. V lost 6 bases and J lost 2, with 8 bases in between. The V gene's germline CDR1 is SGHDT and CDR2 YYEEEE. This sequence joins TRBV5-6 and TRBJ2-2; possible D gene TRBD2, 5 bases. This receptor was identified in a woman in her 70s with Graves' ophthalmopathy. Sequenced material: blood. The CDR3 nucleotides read TGTGCCAGCACCGGGGTTAACACCGGGGAGCTGTTTTTT. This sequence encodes CASTGVNTGELFF.